This T cell receptor beta chain was identified in a study of T cell repertoires in cytomegalovirus infection (dated 2019 in TCRdb). Regarding the study in general: Donor HLA type was relevant to the analysis, as public TCR beta signatures indicated carriage of CMV infection together with the matching HLA type.

Comment on this clonotype: No antigen is known for it. There are no base qualities to consult, and no much larger clone falls within one base.

Overall study outcomes, separate from this receptor: The ex vivo response was dominated by HLA-C-restricted CMV-specific TCR beta clonotypes, and the single most frequent clonotype in two of eight donors was supplied by these HLA-C-restricted clonotypes. In both this cohort and an independent cohort of 350 to 400 donors, the cumulative frequency of public TCR beta family members distinguished carriers of CMV infection plus the relevant HLA type.

Sequencing used an Illumina HiSeq 1500. TCRdb reprocessed the public reads (quality trimming at Q25 with fastp, clone calling with MiXCR) and kept in-frame beta chains. Rows are unified per CDR3 protein, each entry keeping the most common DNA and genes. The table for this sample lists around 740,000 distinct CDR3 sequences; approximately 34% of them were counted only once. 2.8% of the sample is taken by the ten largest. V and J lose 3 bases and 7 bases, and a span of 15 bases separates them. CDR1 MDHEN and CDR2 SYDVKM were looked up in the germline V gene. The CDR3 measures 14 amino acids from cysteine to phenylalanine. Solely the CDR3 DNA is kept, with 42 bases framed from the first base.

The chain joins TRBV28 to TRBJ1-1, and perhaps TRBD1 as D gene, on 5 matching bases. Sequences were obtained from PBMCs. The receptor comes from a human donor in good health (CMV status not recorded). Some clones in this sample may be carry-over from other donors' samples. The CDR3 reads as follows: CASSFSGFGGEAFF. The nucleotide sequence is TGTGCCAGCAGTTTTTCGGGCTTTGGGGGTGAAGCTTTCTTT.